This TCR beta chain was documented in a study of blood T cells in healthy people across ages. Germline V gene data show CDR1 as SEHNR and CDR2 as FQNEAQ (reference sequence). The CDR3 is 19 amino acids. V lost 1 base and J lost 1; bases outside the gene matches: 13. A J-beta primer mix and a sample-barcoded 5' primer were used in a second PCR of about 6 to 12 cycles. Per sample, CDR3-containing paired-end reads numbered at least 3 million. MiXCR, applied by TCRdb to the 5' RACE reads, yields one record per CDR3 protein. The table shows fewer than 950,000 distinct CDR3 sequences, with about 36% occurring only once.

The sequencing sample was made of blood. V is TRBV7-9 and J is TRBJ1-1; 9 nucleotides line up with TRBD1. This clonotype was obtained from a man aged 18-30 years in good health. The CDR3 spells CASSLGRPGQGRWNTEAFF. The CDR3 DNA is TGTGCCAGCAGCTTAGGACGACCCGGACAGGGGCGGTGGAACACTGAAGCTTTCTTT.